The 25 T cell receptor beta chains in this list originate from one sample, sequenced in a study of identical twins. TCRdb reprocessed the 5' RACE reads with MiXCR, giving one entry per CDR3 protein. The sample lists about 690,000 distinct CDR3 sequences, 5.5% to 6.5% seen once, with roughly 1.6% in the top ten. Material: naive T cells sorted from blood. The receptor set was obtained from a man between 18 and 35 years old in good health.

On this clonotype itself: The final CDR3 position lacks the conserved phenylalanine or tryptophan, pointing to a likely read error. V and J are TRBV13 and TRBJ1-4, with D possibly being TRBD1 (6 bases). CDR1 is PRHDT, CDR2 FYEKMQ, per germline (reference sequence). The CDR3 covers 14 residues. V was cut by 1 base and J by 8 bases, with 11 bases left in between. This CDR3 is CASSLAGAGEKLFS. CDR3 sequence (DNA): TGTGCCAGCAGCTTAGCGGGGGCGGGCGAAAAACTGTTTTCT.

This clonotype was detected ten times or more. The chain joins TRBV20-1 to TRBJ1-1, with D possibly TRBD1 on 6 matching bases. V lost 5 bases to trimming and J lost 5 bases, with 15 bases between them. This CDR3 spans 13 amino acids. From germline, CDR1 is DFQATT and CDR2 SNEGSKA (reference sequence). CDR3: CSAGGHRGTEAFF. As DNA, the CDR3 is TGCAGTGCTGGAGGACATAGGGGGACTGAAGCTTTCTTT.

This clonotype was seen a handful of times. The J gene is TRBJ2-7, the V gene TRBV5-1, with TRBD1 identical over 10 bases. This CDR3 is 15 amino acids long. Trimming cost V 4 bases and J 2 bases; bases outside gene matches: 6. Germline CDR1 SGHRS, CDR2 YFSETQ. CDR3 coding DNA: TGCGCCAGCAGCACAGGGACAGGGGTACCCTACGAGCAGTACGTC. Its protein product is CASSTGTGVPYEQYV.

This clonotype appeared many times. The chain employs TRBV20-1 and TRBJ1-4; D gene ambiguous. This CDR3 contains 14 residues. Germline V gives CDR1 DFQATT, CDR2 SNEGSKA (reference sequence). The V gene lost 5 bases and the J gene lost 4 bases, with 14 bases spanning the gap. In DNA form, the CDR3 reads TGCAGTGCTGGCTCCGGACGGGGTAATGAAAAACTGTTTTTT. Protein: CSAGSGRGNEKLFF.

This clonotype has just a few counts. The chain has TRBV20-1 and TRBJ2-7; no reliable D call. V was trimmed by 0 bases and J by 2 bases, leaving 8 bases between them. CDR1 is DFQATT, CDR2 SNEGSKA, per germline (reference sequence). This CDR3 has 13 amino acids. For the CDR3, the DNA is TGCAGTGCTAGAGAGGACCCCACCTACGAGCAGTACTTC. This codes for CSAREDPTYEQYF.

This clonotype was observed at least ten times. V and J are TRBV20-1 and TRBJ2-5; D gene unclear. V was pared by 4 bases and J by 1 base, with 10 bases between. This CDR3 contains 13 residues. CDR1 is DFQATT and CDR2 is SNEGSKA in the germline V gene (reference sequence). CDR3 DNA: TGCAGTGCTACGTTGGCAGGCCAAGAGACCCAGTACTTC. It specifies CSATLAGQETQYF.

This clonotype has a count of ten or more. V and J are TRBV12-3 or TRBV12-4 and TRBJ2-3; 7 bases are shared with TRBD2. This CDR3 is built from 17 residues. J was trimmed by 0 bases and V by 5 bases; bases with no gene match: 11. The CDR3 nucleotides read TGTGCCAGCAGTCCCTCGGCAGGGAGGGTTAGCACAGATACGCAGTATTTT. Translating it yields CASSPSAGRVSTDTQYF.

CDR3 DNA: TGTGCCAGCAGTCAACCGGGAGCCGGGGAGCTGTTTTTT. Translated, it gives CASSQPGAGELFF. The rearrangement links TRBV7-6 to TRBJ2-2; perhaps TRBD2 as D (6 bases). V lost 6 bases, J lost 6 bases, and 11 bases lay in between. Germline assignment: CDR1 SGHVS and CDR2 FNYEAQ. The CDR3 length is 13 residues.

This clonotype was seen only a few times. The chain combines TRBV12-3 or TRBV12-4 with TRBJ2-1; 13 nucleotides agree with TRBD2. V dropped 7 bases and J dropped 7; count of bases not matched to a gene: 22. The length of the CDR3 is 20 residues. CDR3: CASNLALGLAGVGSWNEQFF. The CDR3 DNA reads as TGTGCCAGCAACCTGGCGCTTGGACTAGCGGGAGTGGGATCGTGGAATGAGCAGTTCTTC.

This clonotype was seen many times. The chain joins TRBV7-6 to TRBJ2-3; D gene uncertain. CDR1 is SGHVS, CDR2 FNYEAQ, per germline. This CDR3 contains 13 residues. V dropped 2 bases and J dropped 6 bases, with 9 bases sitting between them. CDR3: CASSLRAHDTQYF. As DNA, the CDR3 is TGTGCCAGCAGCTTAAGAGCCCATGATACGCAGTATTTT.

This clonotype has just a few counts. The CDR3 nucleotides read TGCGCCAGCAGTCAACATCCCGGGACTAGCGGTTTCAGCTCCTACAATGAGCAGTTCTTC. It codes for CASSQHPGTSGFSSYNEQFF. V and J are TRBV5-1 and TRBJ2-1, with TRBD2 identical over 11 bases. CDR1 is SGHRS, CDR2 YFSETQ, per germline. The CDR3 has 20 residues. The V segment lost 5 bases and the J segment 0 bases; nucleotides outside the gene matches: 16.

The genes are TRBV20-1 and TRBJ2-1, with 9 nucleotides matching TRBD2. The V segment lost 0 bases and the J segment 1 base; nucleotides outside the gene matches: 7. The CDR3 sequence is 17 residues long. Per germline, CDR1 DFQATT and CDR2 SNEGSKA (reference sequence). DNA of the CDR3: TGCAGTGCTAGAGATCTCCCTAGCGGGGCTTCCTACAATGAGCAGTTCTTC. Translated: CSARDLPSGASYNEQFF.

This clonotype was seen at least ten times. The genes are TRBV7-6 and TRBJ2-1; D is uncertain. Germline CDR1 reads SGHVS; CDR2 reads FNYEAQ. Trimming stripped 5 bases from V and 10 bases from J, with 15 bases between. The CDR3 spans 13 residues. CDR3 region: CASSPITYEEQFF. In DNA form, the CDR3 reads TGTGCCAGCAGCCCAATCACGTACGAAGAGCAGTTCTTC.

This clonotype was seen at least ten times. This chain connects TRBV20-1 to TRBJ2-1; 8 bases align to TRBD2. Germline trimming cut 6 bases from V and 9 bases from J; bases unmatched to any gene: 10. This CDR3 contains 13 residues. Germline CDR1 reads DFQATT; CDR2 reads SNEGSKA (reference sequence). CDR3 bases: TGCAGTGCGCCGGGACTAGGCCCTAGTGAGCAGTTCTTC. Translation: CSAPGLGPSEQFF.

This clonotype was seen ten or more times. CDR3 coding DNA: TGTGCCAGCAGCCCCAGTCAGCCCCAGCATTTT. Its protein is CASSPSQPQHF. The genes are TRBV7-4 and TRBJ1-5, with no clear D. Germline CDR1 SGHVT, CDR2 SQSDAQ. Between the trimmed V and J ends, which lost 5 bases and 6 bases, there was a span of 5 bases. The CDR3 covers 11 residues.

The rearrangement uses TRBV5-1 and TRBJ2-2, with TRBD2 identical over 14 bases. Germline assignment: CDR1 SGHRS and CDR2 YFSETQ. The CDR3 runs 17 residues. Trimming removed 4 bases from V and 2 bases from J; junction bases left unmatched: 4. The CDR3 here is CASSQGLAGDNTGELFF. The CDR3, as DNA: TGCGCCAGCAGCCAGGGACTAGCGGGAGACAACACCGGGGAGCTGTTTTTT.

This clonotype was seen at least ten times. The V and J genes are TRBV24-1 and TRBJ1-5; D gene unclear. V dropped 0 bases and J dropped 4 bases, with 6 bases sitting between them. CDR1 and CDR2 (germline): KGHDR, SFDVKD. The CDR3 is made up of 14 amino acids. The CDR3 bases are TGTGCCACCAGTGATTTGTCGGGGAATCAGCCCCAGCATTTT. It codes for CATSDLSGNQPQHF.

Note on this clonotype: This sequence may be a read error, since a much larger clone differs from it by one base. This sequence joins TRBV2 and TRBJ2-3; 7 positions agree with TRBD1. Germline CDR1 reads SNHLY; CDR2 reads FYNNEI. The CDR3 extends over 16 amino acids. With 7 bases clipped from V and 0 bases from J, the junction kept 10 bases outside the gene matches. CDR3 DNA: TGTGCCAGCACCGGCCCACCGGGACAGAGCACAGATACGCAGTATTTT. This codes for CASTGPPGQSTDTQYF.

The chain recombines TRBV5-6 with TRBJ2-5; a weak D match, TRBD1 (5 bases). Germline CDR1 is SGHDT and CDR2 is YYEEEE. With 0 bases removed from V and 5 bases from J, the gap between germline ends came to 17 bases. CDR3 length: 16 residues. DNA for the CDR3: TGTGCCAGCAGCTTGGGCCTTGGCAGGGTACAGGAGACCCAGTACTTC. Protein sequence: CASSLGLGRVQETQYF.

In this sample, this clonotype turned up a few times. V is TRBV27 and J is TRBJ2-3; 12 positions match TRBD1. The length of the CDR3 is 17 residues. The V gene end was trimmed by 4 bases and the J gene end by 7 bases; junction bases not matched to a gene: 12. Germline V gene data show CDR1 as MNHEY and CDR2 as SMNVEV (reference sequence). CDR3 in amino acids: CASSSSFPGQGAHTQYF. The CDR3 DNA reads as TGTGCCAGCAGTTCGTCCTTTCCGGGACAGGGGGCGCATACGCAGTATTTT.

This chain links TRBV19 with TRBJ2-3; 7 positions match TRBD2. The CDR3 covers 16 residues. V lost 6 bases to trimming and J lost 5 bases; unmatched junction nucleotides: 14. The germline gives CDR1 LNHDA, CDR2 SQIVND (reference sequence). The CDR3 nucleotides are TGTGCCAGTAGGAACTGGGGCGGGAGACGAGAAGATACGCAGTATTTT. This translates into CASRNWGGRREDTQYF.

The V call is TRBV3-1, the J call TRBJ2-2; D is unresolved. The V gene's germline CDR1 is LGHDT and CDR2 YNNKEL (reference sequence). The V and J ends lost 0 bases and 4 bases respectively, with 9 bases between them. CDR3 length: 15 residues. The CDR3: CASSQDRAVTGELFF. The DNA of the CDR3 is TGTGCCAGCAGCCAAGATAGGGCCGTCACCGGGGAGCTGTTTTTT.

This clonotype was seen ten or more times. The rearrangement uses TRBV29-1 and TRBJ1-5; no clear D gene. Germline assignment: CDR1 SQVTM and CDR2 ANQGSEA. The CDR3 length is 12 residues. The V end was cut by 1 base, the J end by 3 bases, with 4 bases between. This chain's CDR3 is CSVEGVNQPQHF. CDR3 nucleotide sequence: TGCAGCGTTGAAGGGGTCAATCAGCCCCAGCATTTT.

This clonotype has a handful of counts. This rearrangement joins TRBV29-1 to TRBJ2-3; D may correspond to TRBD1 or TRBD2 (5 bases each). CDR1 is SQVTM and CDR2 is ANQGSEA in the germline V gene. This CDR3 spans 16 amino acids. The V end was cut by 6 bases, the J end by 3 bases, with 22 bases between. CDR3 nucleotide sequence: TGCAGCGTCAACCCATTGGGGGAGCTCCTAACAGATACGCAGTATTTT. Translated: CSVNPLGELLTDTQYF.

This chain's CDR3 is CAWSVHARETQYF. The CDR3 bases are TGTGCCTGGAGTGTACATGCGCGGGAGACCCAGTACTTC. The chain uses TRBV30 and TRBJ2-5; D is unclear. The germline V and J ends were trimmed by 0 bases and 5 bases, with 10 bases remaining between them. Germline-derived CDR1 and CDR2 are GTSNPN and SVGIG (reference sequence). This CDR3 has 13 amino acids.